The entry below gives a single T cell receptor (beta chain) sequence along with its context. The sample carries other DNA sequences with the same CDR3. These data come from a study of OX40 agonist ivuxolimab in advanced cancers. The data were produced by immunoSEQ multiplex PCR, yet TCRdb's version contains in-frame clones alone and is incomplete. The table includes 45,000 to 50,000 clones, 89% detected once. Sequences were derived from CD4+ or CD8+ T cells sorted from blood, sampled in a trial of the OX40 agonist ivuxolimab. This receptor was taken from an adult with an advanced solid tumor such as melanoma, head and neck, liver or kidney cancer.

CDR3 loop: CASSFRGGVGDPWDEQYF. For the CDR3, the DNA is TGTGCCAGCAGCTTCCGGGGGGGGGTCGGGGACCCCTGGGACGAGCAGTACTTC. The chain joins TRBV9 to TRBJ2-7; 8 nucleotides line up with TRBD2. CDR3 length: 18 residues. The germline CDR1 and CDR2 sequences are SGDLS and YYNGEE. Unmatched junction bases numbered 20, after V lost 4 bases and J lost 5 bases.